Detailed here is one T cell receptor (beta chain). Tagging with unique molecular identifiers was applied to individual cDNA molecules. Via MiXCR, TCRdb re-called the 5' RACE reads, giving one row per CDR3 protein. This sample yields 40,000 to 60,000 distinct CDR3 sequences, of which roughly 12% are seen a single time; about 9.7% belongs to the top ten. Germline V gives CDR1 SGHNT, CDR2 YENEEA. The CDR3 is 12 amino acids. V was pared by 5 bases and J by 10 bases, with 7 bases of the junction left unmatched. The data originate from a study of early T cells in non-severe SARS-CoV-2 infection. The chain employs TRBV11-3 and TRBJ2-7, with 8 bases matching TRBD1. This TCR derives from an adult who was a healthcare worker with PCR-confirmed SARS-CoV-2 infection or an uninfected control (not recorded which). The specimen sequenced was whole blood. The CDR3 here is CASSPGQEKQYF. For the CDR3, the DNA is TGTGCCAGCAGCCCGGGACAGGAGAAACAGTACTTC.